Listed here is a single T cell receptor (beta chain). This entry comes from a study of T-cell reconstitution after alpha-beta-depleted transplantation in children. Unique molecular identifiers were incorporated into the prepared TCRbeta library. MiXCR was run by TCRdb on the PCR reads, yielding one entry per CDR3 protein. The data contain about 200,000 distinct CDR3 sequences, approximately 14% of them singletons. V lost 11 bases to trimming and J lost 2 bases, with 16 bases between them. The CDR3 extends over 13 amino acids. Germline V gene sequence: CDR1 MDHEN, CDR2 SYDVKM. The TCR comes from a human donor who donated a stem cell graft to a child with acute lymphoblastic leukemia. The rearrangement uses TRBV28 and TRBJ2-7; D is possibly TRBD2 (6 bases). Here the sequenced sample was PBMCs from the stem cell graft donor, taken from the stem cell graft. CDR3 bases: TGTGCCGCCAACGCGGGGTCCACCTACGAGCAGTACTTC. It yields the protein CAANAGSTYEQYF.